The present entry profiles one T cell receptor beta chain with its context. The germline V gene has CDR1 SGHRS and CDR2 YFSETQ. Trimming pared 2 bases from V and 5 bases from J, leaving 10 bases between. This CDR3 contains 13 residues. Profiled with immunoSEQ multiplex PCR; TCRdb holds only in-frame clones, not every one. This table has over 250,000 clones, roughly nine tenths appearing once. The data originate from a study of blood T cell repertoires in COVID-19. Study overall: T cells, B-cell-depleted T cells, or PBMCs supplied cDNA or gDNA.

Individuals drawn from about two dozen US areas were roughly 18 to 95 years old. Donors of Cohort 3 who recovered were those that had two negative PCRs, clearance, or symptom resolution. The gene calls are TRBV5-1 and TRBJ1-1, with D perhaps matching TRBD1 (6 bases). The sample was PBMCs or T cells enriched from blood (not recorded which). The clonotype was recovered from a woman in her late teens or twenties who had recovered from COVID-19. In DNA form, the CDR3 reads TGCGCCAGCAGCTTCTCAGGGGTAACTGAAGCTTTCTTT. Its translation: CASSFSGVTEAFF.